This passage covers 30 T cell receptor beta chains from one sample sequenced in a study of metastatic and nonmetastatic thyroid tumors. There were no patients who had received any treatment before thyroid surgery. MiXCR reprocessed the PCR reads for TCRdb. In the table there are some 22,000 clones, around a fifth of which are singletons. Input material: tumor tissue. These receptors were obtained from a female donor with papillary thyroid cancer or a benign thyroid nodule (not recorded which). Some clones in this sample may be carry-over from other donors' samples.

DNA of the CDR3: TGTGCCAGCAAACCAGGGGGCGCCGCCCCATACGAGCAGTACTTC. Translating it yields CASKPGGAAPYEQYF. The V and J genes are TRBV11-2 and TRBJ2-7, with 8 bases aligning to TRBD1. CDR3 length equals 15 residues. In germline, CDR1 is SGHAT, CDR2 FQNNGV. V gave up 7 bases and J gave up 4 bases; unmatched junction bases: 12.

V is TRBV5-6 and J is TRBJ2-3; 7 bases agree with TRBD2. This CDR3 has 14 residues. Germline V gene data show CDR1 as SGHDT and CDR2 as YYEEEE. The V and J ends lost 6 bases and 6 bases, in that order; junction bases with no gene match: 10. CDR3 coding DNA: TGTGCCAGCACCCACGCCGGGGGGACCGATACGCAGTATTTT. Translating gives CASTHAGGTDTQYF. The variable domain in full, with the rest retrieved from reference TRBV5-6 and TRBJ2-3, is DAGVTQSPTHLIKTRGQQVTLRCSPKSGHDTVSWYQQALGQGPQFIFQYYEEEERQRGNFPDRFSGHQFPNYSSELNVNALLLGDSALYLCASTHAGGTDTQYFGPGTRLTVL.

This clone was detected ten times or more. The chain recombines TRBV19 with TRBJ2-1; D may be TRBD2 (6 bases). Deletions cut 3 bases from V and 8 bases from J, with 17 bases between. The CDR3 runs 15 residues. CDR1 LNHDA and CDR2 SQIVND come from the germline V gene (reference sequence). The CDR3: CASSIPGLRIDEQFF. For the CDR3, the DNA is TGTGCCAGTAGTATTCCGGGACTTCGGATAGATGAGCAGTTCTTC.

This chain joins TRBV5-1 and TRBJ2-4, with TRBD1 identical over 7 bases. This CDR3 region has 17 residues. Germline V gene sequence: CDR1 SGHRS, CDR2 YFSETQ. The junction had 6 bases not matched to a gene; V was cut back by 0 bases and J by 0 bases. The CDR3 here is CASSLGNRGEAKNIQYF. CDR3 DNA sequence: TGCGCCAGCAGCTTGGGCAACAGGGGTGAAGCCAAAAACATTCAGTACTTC.

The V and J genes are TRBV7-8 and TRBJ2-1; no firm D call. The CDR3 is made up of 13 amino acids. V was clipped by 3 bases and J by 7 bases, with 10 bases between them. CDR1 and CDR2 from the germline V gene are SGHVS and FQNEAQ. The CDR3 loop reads CASSFSLINEQFF. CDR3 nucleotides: TGTGCCAGCAGCTTTAGCCTCATTAATGAGCAGTTCTTC.

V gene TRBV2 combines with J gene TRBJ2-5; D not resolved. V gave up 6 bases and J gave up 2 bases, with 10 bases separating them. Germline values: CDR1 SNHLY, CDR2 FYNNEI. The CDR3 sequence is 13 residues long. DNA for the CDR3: TGTGCCAGCAGCGATACAGCACAAGAGACCCAGTACTTC. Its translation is CASSDTAQETQYF.

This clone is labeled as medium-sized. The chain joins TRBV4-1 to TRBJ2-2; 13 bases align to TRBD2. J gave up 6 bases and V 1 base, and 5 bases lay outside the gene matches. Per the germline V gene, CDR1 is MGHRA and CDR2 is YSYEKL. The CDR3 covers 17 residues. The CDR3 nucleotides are TGCGCCAGCAGCCAAGTCGGGACTAGCGGGATTCCCGGGGAGCTGTTTTTT. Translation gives CASSQVGTSGIPGELFF.

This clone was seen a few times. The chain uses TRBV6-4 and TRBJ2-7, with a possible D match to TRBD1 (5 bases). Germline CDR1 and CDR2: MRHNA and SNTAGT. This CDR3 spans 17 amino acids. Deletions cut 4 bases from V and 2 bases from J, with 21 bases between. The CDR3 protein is CASSVPPPTERTYEQYF. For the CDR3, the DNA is TGTGCCAGCAGTGTCCCCCCCCCGACAGAGAGGACCTACGAGCAGTACTTC.

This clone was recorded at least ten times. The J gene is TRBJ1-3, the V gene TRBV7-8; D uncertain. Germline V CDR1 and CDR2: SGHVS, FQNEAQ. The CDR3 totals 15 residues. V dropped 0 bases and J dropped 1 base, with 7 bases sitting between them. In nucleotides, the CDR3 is TGTGCCAGCAGCTTAGCTCGAATGTCTGGAAACACCATATATTTT. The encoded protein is CASSLARMSGNTIYF.

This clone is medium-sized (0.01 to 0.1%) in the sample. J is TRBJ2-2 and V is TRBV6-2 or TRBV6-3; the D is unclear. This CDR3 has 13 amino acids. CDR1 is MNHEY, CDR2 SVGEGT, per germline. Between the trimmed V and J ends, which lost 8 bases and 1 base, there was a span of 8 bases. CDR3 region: CASLAQNTGELFF. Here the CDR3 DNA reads TGTGCCAGCCTCGCACAGAACACCGGGGAGCTGTTTTTT.

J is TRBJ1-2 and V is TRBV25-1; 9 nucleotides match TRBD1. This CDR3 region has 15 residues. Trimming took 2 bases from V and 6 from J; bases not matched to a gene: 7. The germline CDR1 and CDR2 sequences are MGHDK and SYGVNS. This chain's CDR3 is CASSEPGQGKDGYTF. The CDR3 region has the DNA TGTGCCAGCAGTGAACCTGGACAGGGGAAGGATGGCTACACCTTC.

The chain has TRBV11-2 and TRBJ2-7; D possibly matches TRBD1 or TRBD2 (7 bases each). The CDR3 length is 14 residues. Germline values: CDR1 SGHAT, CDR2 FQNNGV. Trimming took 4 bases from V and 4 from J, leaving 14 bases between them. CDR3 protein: CASSSGGVGYEQYF. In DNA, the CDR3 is TGTGCCAGCAGCTCAGGGGGGGTAGGGTACGAGCAGTACTTC.

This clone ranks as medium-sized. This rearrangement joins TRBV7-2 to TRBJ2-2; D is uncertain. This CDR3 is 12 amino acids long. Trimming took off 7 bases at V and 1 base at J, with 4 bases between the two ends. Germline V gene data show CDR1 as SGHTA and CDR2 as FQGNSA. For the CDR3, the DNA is TGTGCCAGCACCGAGAACACCGGGGAGCTGTTTTTT. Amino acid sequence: CASTENTGELFF.

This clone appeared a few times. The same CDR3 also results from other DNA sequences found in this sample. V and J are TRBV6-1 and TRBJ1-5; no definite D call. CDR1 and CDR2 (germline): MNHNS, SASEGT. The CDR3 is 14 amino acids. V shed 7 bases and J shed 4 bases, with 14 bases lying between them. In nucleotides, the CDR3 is TGTGCCAGCAACAGACAAGGACCTAATCAGCCCCAGCATTTT. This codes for CASNRQGPNQPQHF.

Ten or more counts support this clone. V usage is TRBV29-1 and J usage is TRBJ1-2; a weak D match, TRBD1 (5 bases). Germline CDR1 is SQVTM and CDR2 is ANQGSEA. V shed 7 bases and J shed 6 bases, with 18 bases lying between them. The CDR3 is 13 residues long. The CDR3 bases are TGCAGCGCCTATTTACCCGGGACGGATGGCTACACCTTC. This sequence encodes CSAYLPGTDGYTF.

CDR3 residues: CASSTGYQPQHF. The CDR3 coding sequence is TGTGCCAGCAGTACAGGTTATCAGCCCCAGCATTTT. The J gene is TRBJ1-5, the V gene TRBV6-2 or TRBV6-3; D is possibly TRBD1 (5 bases). Germline values: CDR1 MNHEY, CDR2 SVGEGT. Trimming removed 5 bases from V and 5 bases from J, with 7 bases in between. The CDR3 is made up of 12 amino acids.

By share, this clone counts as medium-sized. CDR3 sequence reads: CASSQGQYGYTF. DNA for the CDR3: TGTGCCAGCAGCCAAGGCCAGTATGGCTACACCTTC. This chain uses TRBV3-1 with TRBJ1-2; D gene uncertain. The CDR3 extends over 12 amino acids. The germline CDR1 and CDR2 sequences are LGHDT and YNNKEL (reference sequence). V was pared by 1 base and J by 5 bases, with 5 bases between.

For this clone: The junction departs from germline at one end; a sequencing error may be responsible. As DNA, the CDR3 is TGTGCCAGCAGCTACTCAATAGACCGCGAGCAGTACTTC. Its protein is CASSYSIDREQYF. The chain recombines TRBV6-2 or TRBV6-3 with TRBJ2-7; D unresolved. This CDR3 comprises 13 residues. Germline V gene sequence: CDR1 MNHEY, CDR2 SVGEGT.

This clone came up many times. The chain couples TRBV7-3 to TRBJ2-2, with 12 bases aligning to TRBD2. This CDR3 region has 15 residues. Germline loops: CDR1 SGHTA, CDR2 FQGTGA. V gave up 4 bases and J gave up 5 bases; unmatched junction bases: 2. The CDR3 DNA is TGTGCCAGCAGCTCTCTAGCGGGAGGGACCGGGGAGCTGTTTTTT. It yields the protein CASSSLAGGTGELFF.

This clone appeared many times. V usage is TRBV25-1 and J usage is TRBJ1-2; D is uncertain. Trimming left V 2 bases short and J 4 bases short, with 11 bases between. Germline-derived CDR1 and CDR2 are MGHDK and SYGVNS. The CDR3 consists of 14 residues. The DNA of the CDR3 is TGTGCCAGCAGTGAAGGTTTAGGGATCTATGGCTACACCTTC. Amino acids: CASSEGLGIYGYTF.

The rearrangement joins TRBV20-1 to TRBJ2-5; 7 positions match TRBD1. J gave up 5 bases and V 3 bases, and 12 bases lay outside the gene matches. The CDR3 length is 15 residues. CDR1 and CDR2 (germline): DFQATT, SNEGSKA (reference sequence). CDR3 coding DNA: TGCAGTGCTAGTGGCGAGGGGGCGTTCTTCGAGACCCAGTACTTC. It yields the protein CSASGEGAFFETQYF.

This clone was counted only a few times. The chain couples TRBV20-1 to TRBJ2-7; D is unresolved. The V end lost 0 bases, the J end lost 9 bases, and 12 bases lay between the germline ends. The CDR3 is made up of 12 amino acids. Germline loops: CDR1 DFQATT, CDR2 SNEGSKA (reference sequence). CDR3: CSARDAAPPQYF. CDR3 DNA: TGCAGTGCTAGAGATGCTGCTCCGCCGCAGTACTTC.

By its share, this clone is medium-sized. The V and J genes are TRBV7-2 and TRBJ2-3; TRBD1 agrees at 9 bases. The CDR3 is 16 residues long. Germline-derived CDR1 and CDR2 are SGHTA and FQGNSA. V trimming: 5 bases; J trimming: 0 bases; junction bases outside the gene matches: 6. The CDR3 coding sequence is TGTGCCAGCAGCGCGCGACAGGGGGGGAGCACAGATACGCAGTATTTT. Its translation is CASSARQGGSTDTQYF.

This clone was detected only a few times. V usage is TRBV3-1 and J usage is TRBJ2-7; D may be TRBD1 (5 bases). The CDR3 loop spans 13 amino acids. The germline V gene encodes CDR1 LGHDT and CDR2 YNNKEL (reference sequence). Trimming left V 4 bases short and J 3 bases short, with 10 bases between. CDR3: CASSPTGDYEQYF. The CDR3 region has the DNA TGTGCCAGCAGCCCCACAGGAGACTACGAGCAGTACTTC.

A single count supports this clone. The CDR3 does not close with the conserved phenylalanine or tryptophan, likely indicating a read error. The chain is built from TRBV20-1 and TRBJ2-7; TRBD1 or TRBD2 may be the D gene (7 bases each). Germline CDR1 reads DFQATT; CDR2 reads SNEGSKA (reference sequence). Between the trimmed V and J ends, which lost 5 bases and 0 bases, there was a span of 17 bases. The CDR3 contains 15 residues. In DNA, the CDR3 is TGCAGTGCTGAGGGGACAGCGGGGAACTCCTACGAGCAGTACTTA. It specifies CSAEGTAGNSYEQYL.

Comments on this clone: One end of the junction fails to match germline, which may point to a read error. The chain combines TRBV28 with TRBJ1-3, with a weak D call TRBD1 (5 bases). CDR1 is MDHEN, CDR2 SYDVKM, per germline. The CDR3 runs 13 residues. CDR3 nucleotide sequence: TGTGCCAGCAGTCCCCGGGACGGGTACACCCTATATTTT. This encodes CASSPRDGYTLYF.

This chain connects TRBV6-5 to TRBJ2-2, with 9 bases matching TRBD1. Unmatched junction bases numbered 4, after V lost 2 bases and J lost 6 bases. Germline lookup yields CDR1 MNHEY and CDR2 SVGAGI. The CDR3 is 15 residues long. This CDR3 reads CASSYGTGISGELFF. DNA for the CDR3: TGTGCCAGCAGTTACGGGACAGGGATTTCCGGGGAGCTGTTTTTT.

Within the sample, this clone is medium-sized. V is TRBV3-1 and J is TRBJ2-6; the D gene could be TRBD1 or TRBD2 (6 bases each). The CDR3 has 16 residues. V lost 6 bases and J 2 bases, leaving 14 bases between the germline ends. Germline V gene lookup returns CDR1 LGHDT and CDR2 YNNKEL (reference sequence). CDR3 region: CASSHRDLAGANVLTF. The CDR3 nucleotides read TGTGCCAGCAGTCACAGGGACTTGGCTGGGGCCAACGTCCTGACTTTC. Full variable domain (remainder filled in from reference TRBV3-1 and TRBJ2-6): DTAVSQTPKYLVTQMGNDKSIKCEQNLGHDTMYWYKQDSKKFLKIMFSYNNKELIINETVPNRFSPKSPDKAHLNLHINSLELGDSAVYFCASSHRDLAGANVLTFGAGSRLTVL.

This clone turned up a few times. The CDR3 DNA reads TGTGCCAGCAGTAAAGGGCAGACCCAGTACTTC. Translated, it gives CASSKGQTQYF. The chain has TRBV27 and TRBJ2-5; no firm D call. The CDR3 loop spans 11 amino acids. V was cut by 5 bases and J by 6 bases, with 7 bases left in between. The V gene's germline CDR1 is MNHEY and CDR2 SMNVEV (reference sequence).

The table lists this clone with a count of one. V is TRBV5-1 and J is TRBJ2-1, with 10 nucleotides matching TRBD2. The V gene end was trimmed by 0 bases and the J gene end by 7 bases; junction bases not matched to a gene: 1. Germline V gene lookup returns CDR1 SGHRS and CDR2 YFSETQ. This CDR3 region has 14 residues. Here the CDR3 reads CASSLGLAGNEQFF. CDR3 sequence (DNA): TGCGCCAGCAGCTTGGGACTAGCGGGTAATGAGCAGTTCTTC.